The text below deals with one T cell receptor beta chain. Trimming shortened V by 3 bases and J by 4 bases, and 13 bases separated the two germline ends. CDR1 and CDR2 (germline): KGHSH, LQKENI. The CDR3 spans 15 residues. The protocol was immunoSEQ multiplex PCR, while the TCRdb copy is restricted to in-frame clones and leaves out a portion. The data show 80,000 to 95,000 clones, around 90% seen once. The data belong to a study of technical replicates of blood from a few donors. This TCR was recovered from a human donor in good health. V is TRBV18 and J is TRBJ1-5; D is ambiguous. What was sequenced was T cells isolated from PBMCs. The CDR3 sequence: CASSPLQARNQPQHF. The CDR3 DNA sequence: TGTGCCAGCTCACCGCTCCAGGCACGGAATCAGCCCCAGCATTTT. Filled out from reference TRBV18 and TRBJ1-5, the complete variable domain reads NAGVMQNPRHLVRRRGQEARLRCSPMKGHSHVYWYRQLPEEGLKFMVYLQKENIIDESGMPKERFSAEFPKEGPSILRIQQVVRGDSAAYFCASSPLQARNQPQHFGDGTRLSIL.